A single sample is the source of the 29 T cell receptor beta chains below, sequenced in a study of blood T cell repertoires in COVID-19 (dated by TCRdb to the early 2020s). The library came from the immunoSEQ multiplex PCR assay. TCRdb provides this immuneACCESS table in a form limited to in-frame rearrangements. Some clones are lacking; in checked studies, under half of them reflect an unresolved V gene, and why the rest are absent is not known. This sample has about 280,000 clones in its table, and 85% of those were observed once. The leading ten clones occupy 2% to 3% of the sample. The material sequenced was PBMCs or T cells enriched from blood (not recorded which). The receptors shown here come from a woman in her forties or fifties who had recovered from COVID-19.

This clone appeared a single time. The chain couples TRBV5-4 to TRBJ1-6; D may be TRBD1 (5 bases). The V gene lost 0 bases and the J gene lost 5 bases, with 15 bases spanning the gap. CDR1 and CDR2 from the germline V gene are SGHNT and YYREEE (reference sequence). This CDR3 contains 17 residues. The CDR3 coding sequence is TGTGCCAGCAGCTTGGGGGGCCCGGCACAGAATAATTCACCCCTCCACTTT. It codes for CASSLGGPAQNNSPLHF.

The chain combines TRBV5-1 with TRBJ1-6; 11 bases are shared with TRBD1. V dropped 1 base and J dropped 9; count of bases not matched to a gene: 6. From germline, CDR1 is SGHRS and CDR2 YFSETQ. CDR3 length: 16 residues. CDR3 amino acids: CASSLSGTGGGSPLHF. In DNA form, the CDR3 reads TGCGCCAGCAGCTTGAGTGGGACAGGGGGAGGTTCACCCCTCCACTTT.

The chain links TRBV19 to TRBJ2-1, with D possibly matching TRBD1 (5 bases). Germline V lookup: CDR1 LNHDA, CDR2 SQIVND (reference sequence). There are 16 residues in the CDR3. The V end was cut by 6 bases, the J end by 0 bases, with 15 bases between. CDR3 sequence (DNA): TGTGCCAGTAGCCCGGCAGGGATCAACTCCTACAATGAGCAGTTCTTC. Translated: CASSPAGINSYNEQFF.

This chain uses TRBV10-3 with TRBJ1-5; D might be TRBD1 (5 bases). This CDR3 has 12 amino acids. Germline loops: CDR1 ENHRY, CDR2 SYGVKD. Trimming cost V 8 bases and J 7 bases, with 12 bases left between them. DNA of the CDR3: TGTGCCATCGGGGCGGGGAACCAGCCCCAGCATTTT. The encoded protein is CAIGAGNQPQHF.

The chain is built from TRBV18 and TRBJ1-5, with D possibly TRBD1 on 5 matching bases. The germline V gene has CDR1 KGHSH and CDR2 LQKENI. The V and J ends lost 3 bases and 4 bases respectively, with 7 bases between them. The CDR3 is 13 residues long. The CDR3 region is CASSPPGNQPQHF. DNA for the CDR3: TGTGCCAGCTCACCCCCAGGGAATCAGCCCCAGCATTTT.

This chain uses TRBV4-1 with TRBJ1-2, with TRBD1 as a possible D gene (5 bases). The CDR3 is 18 amino acids. CDR1 is MGHRA and CDR2 is YSYEKL in the germline V gene. V lost 1 base and J 2 bases, leaving 20 bases between the germline ends. CDR3 sequence reads: CASSQGYGGAGINYGYTF. The DNA of the CDR3 is TGCGCCAGCAGCCAAGGGTATGGTGGTGCAGGGATCAACTATGGCTACACCTTC.

The chain links TRBV7-9 to TRBJ2-7, with TRBD2 matching over 11 bases. Germline V gene lookup returns CDR1 SEHNR and CDR2 FQNEAQ (reference sequence). V trimming: 5 bases; J trimming: 5 bases; junction bases outside the gene matches: 17. The CDR3 is 18 amino acids. CDR3 nucleotide sequence: TGTGCCAGCAGCCCGCCAGCCACTAGCGGGAGTAAGTCCCACGAGCAGTACTTC. Protein sequence: CASSPPATSGSKSHEQYF. Full variable domain (remainder filled in from reference TRBV7-9 and TRBJ2-7): DTGVSQNPRHKITKRGQNVTFRCDPISEHNRLYWYRQTLGQGPEFLTYFQNEAQLEKSRLLSDRFSAERPKGSFSTLEIQRTEQGDSAMYLCASSPPATSGSKSHEQYFGPGTRLTVT.

This clone was detected once. The chain uses TRBV11-3 and TRBJ1-6; D uncertain. Trimming took off 0 bases at V and 10 bases at J, with 7 bases between the two ends. Germline V gene sequence: CDR1 SGHNT, CDR2 YENEEA. This CDR3 contains 13 residues. The CDR3 spells CASSLDMQSPLHF. The CDR3 coding sequence is TGTGCCAGCAGCTTAGACATGCAGTCACCCCTCCACTTT.

Only one count was recorded for this clone. Other DNA variants within this sample encode the same CDR3. DNA of the CDR3: TGTGCCTGGAGCGACGCGGACAGGGGCGGGAATCAGCCCCAGCATTTT. As protein: CAWSDADRGGNQPQHF. The V gene is TRBV30, the J gene TRBJ1-5; 9 bases are a match to TRBD1. The CDR3 runs to 16 residues. CDR1 and CDR2 from the germline V gene are GTSNPN and SVGIG (reference sequence). J gave up 4 bases and V 3 bases, and 10 bases lay outside the gene matches. Looking up the rest from reference TRBV30 and TRBJ1-5 gives the full variable domain: SQTIHQWPATLVQPVGSPLSLECTVEGTSNPNLYWYRQAAGRGLQLLFYSVGIGQISSEVPQNLSASRPQDRQFILSSKKLLLSDSGFYLCAWSDADRGGNQPQHFGDGTRLSIL.

The chain joins TRBV2 to TRBJ1-4; D is unclear. The CDR3 sequence is 12 residues long. Germline V gene data show CDR1 as SNHLY and CDR2 as FYNNEI. The ends were cut back, 6 bases at V and 7 bases at J, with 9 bases in the middle. The CDR3 loop is CASRAGSEKLFF. Written as DNA, the CDR3 is TGTGCCAGCAGGGCGGGCAGTGAAAAACTGTTTTTT.

The gene calls are TRBV5-1 and TRBJ2-3, with 9 bases fitting TRBD1. CDR3 length: 15 amino acids. Per the germline V gene, CDR1 is SGHRS and CDR2 is YFSETQ. V lost 4 bases, J lost 3 bases, and 6 bases stayed unmatched. CDR3 loop: CASSTRTGDTDTQYF. The DNA for the CDR3 is TGCGCCAGCAGCACACGGACAGGGGATACAGATACGCAGTATTTT.

This chain uses TRBV19 with TRBJ2-4; 8 bases align to TRBD1. The CDR3 is 14 amino acids. J gave up 5 bases and V 9 bases, and 9 bases lay outside the gene matches. Germline V gene data show CDR1 as LNHDA and CDR2 as SQIVND (reference sequence). The DNA for the CDR3 is TGTGCCAGCCGCGACAGGGGCCGGGAAAACATTCAGTACTTC. This gives the protein CASRDRGRENIQYF.

The chain carries TRBV4-2 and TRBJ2-1; 9 positions agree with TRBD2. CDR3 length: 15 residues. With 4 bases clipped from V and 7 bases from J, the junction kept 8 bases outside the gene matches. Germline CDR1 and CDR2: LGHNA and YNFKEQ. For the CDR3, the DNA is TGTGCCAGCAGCCGGGGAGTAGCGGGAGTAAATGAGCAGTTCTTC. It codes for CASSRGVAGVNEQFF.

The rearrangement joins TRBV10-3 to TRBJ2-1, with 11 positions matching TRBD2. V was clipped by 6 bases and J by 5 bases; unmatched bases: 3. The CDR3 is 14 amino acids. Looked up from germline, CDR1 is ENHRY and CDR2 is SYGVKD. CDR3 amino acids: CAIRGSGRDNEQFF. The CDR3 DNA is TGTGCCATCAGGGGTAGCGGGAGGGACAATGAGCAGTTCTTC.

This clone occurred a few times. The chain is built from TRBV7-2 and TRBJ1-2; D is perhaps TRBD1 (6 bases). CDR1 is SGHTA and CDR2 is FQGNSA in the germline V gene. This CDR3 contains 13 residues. V lost 3 bases and J lost 4, with 9 bases in between. DNA for the CDR3: TGTGCCAGCAGCTTTACAGGGAGCTATGGCTACACCTTC. This sequence encodes CASSFTGSYGYTF.

The CDR3 region is CASSFQADHYEQYF. In nucleotides, the CDR3 is TGCGCCAGCAGCTTCCAGGCTGATCATTACGAGCAGTACTTC. The chain recombines TRBV5-1 with TRBJ2-7; no definite D call. The CDR3 is 14 amino acids. Looked up from germline, CDR1 is SGHRS and CDR2 is YFSETQ. V was cut by 2 bases and J by 4 bases, with 13 bases left in between.

Comments on this clone: The same CDR3 can be traced to other DNA sequences in this sample. The gene calls are TRBV30 and TRBJ2-5; the D gene is possibly TRBD2 (7 bases). V was clipped by 5 bases and J by 5 bases, with 9 bases between them. The length of the CDR3 is 11 residues. The germline V gene encodes CDR1 GTSNPN and CDR2 SVGIG (reference sequence). CDR3 sequence reads: CAWSGGETQYF. DNA of the CDR3: TGTGCCTGGTCGGGGGGCGAGACCCAGTACTTC.

V is TRBV19 and J is TRBJ1-1, with D unclear. Germline values: CDR1 LNHDA, CDR2 SQIVND (reference sequence). CDR3 length: 12 residues. V dropped 6 bases and J dropped 3 bases, with 8 bases sitting between them. CDR3 region: CASSQYDTEAFF. The CDR3 nucleotides are TGTGCCAGTAGCCAGTACGACACTGAAGCTTTCTTT. Drawing the rest from reference TRBV19 and TRBJ1-1, the complete variable domain is DGGITQSPKYLFRKEGQNVTLSCEQNLNHDAMYWYRQDPGQGLRLIYYSQIVNDFQKGDIAEGYSVSREKKESFPLTVTSAQKNPTAFYLCASSQYDTEAFFGQGTRLTVV.

This chain joins TRBV7-9 and TRBJ1-2, with D perhaps TRBD1 (6 bases). Germline lookup yields CDR1 SEHNR and CDR2 FQNEAQ (reference sequence). V was pared by 4 bases and J by 4 bases, with 19 bases between. The CDR3 loop spans 16 amino acids. The CDR3 DNA sequence: TGTGCCAGCAGCTCAGCTCTGGGGGGGCGGGTCTATGGCTACACCTTC. Protein product: CASSSALGGRVYGYTF. The full variable domain, rest sourced from reference TRBV7-9 and TRBJ1-2, is DTGVSQNPRHKITKRGQNVTFRCDPISEHNRLYWYRQTLGQGPEFLTYFQNEAQLEKSRLLSDRFSAERPKGSFSTLEIQRTEQGDSAMYLCASSSALGGRVYGYTFGSGTRLTVV.

The V and J genes are TRBV7-2 and TRBJ1-1, with 9 bases matching TRBD1. Per germline, CDR1 SGHTA and CDR2 FQGNSA. The CDR3 is made up of 16 amino acids. J lost 4 bases, V lost 2 bases, and 8 bases had no gene match. The chain's CDR3 is CASSLFNRGPGTEAFF. CDR3 bases: TGTGCCAGCAGCTTATTCAACAGGGGGCCAGGCACTGAAGCTTTCTTT.

The chain combines TRBV4-3 with TRBJ2-3; 10 nucleotides agree with TRBD2. The CDR3 is 16 amino acids. Germline CDR1 LGHNA, CDR2 YSLEER. V shed 4 bases and J 0 bases; nucleotides not matched to a gene: 4. DNA of the CDR3: TGCGCCAGCAGCCGAGGACTAGCGGCTAGCACAGATACGCAGTATTTT. Its translation: CASSRGLAASTDTQYF.

The chain employs TRBV12-3 or TRBV12-4 and TRBJ1-1; D is uncertain. The CDR3 sequence is 13 residues long. V was clipped by 7 bases and J by 1 base, with 10 bases between them. The CDR3: CASTNGWNTEAFF. The CDR3 DNA reads TGTGCCAGCACCAACGGGTGGAACACTGAAGCTTTCTTT.

The chain has TRBV28 and TRBJ1-5; 8 nucleotides match TRBD1. Germline-derived CDR1 and CDR2 are MDHEN and SYDVKM. The CDR3 has 15 residues. The junction had 6 bases not matched to a gene; V was cut back by 6 bases and J by 2 bases. This CDR3 is CASRSQGAGNQPQHF. The CDR3 nucleotides read TGTGCCAGCAGATCGCAGGGGGCTGGCAATCAGCCCCAGCATTTT.

The table lists this clone with a count of one. CDR3 sequence (DNA): TGCGCCAGCAGCATACAGGACAGGGGGGATTCACCCCTCCACTTT. Amino acid sequence: CASSIQDRGDSPLHF. This chain links TRBV5-1 with TRBJ1-6; 10 positions match TRBD1. CDR3 length: 15 amino acids. The trim removed 4 bases at V and 8 bases at J, leaving 6 bases unmatched. The germline gives CDR1 SGHRS, CDR2 YFSETQ.

V is TRBV5-6 and J is TRBJ1-1, with 7 bases identical to TRBD1. This CDR3 has 14 amino acids. The V gene end was trimmed by 5 bases and the J gene end by 1 base; junction bases not matched to a gene: 5. Germline lookup yields CDR1 SGHDT and CDR2 YYEEEE. In nucleotides, the CDR3 is TGTGCCAGCAGAGACGGGACAGCGAACACTGAAGCTTTCTTT. This encodes CASRDGTANTEAFF. The full variable domain, its missing parts supplied by reference TRBV5-6 and TRBJ1-1, is DAGVTQSPTHLIKTRGQQVTLRCSPKSGHDTVSWYQQALGQGPQFIFQYYEEEERQRGNFPDRFSGHQFPNYSSELNVNALLLGDSALYLCASRDGTANTEAFFGQGTRLTVV.

This chain joins TRBV30 and TRBJ2-2, with 7 bases aligning to TRBD1. V shed 1 base, J shed 3 bases, and the junction held 5 bases outside the gene matches. The CDR3 is 15 amino acids. CDR1 is GTSNPN, CDR2 SVGIG, per germline (reference sequence). The CDR3 coding sequence is TGTGCCTGGAGTGCTACAGGGGCCCACACCGGGGAGCTGTTTTTT. It is translated as CAWSATGAHTGELFF.

The chain has TRBV18 and TRBJ1-3; unclear D gene. This CDR3 comprises 16 residues. CDR1 is KGHSH, CDR2 LQKENI, per germline. The ends were cut back, 0 bases at V and 4 bases at J, with 13 bases in the middle. CDR3 protein: CASSPPARGIGNTIYF. For the CDR3, the DNA is TGTGCCAGCTCACCACCGGCTCGGGGTATAGGAAACACCATATATTTT.

The chain employs TRBV5-1 and TRBJ2-1, with D uncertain. CDR1 SGHRS and CDR2 YFSETQ come from the germline V gene. This CDR3 has 12 amino acids. Trimming pared 4 bases from V and 8 bases from J, leaving 10 bases between. The CDR3 region has the DNA TGCGCCAGCAGCCCTGCGTTGGATGAGCAGTTCTTC. Translated, it gives CASSPALDEQFF.

DNA of the CDR3: TGTGCCAGCAGTTTTAGTGAGCCACCCCTCCACTTT. Its translation: CASSFSEPPLHF. The rearrangement links TRBV12-3 or TRBV12-4 to TRBJ1-6; D not resolved. This CDR3 spans 12 amino acids. V was shortened by 3 bases and J by 11 bases, with 8 bases between the two germline ends.